The T cell receptor beta chain under discussion was sequenced for a study of PD-1 blockade in classical Hodgkin lymphoma. Study overall: Patients received nivolumab 3 mg/kg intravenously every 2 weeks.

V shed 4 bases and J shed 7 bases, with 13 bases lying between them. Germline lookup yields CDR1 SGHVS and CDR2 FNYEAQ. The CDR3 spans 14 residues. This table comes from immunoSEQ multiplex PCR, and its TCRdb copy is limited to in-frame clones, with some not included. The sample has about 36,000 clones, 69% seen once. Study observations and caveats: Before treatment, complete responders showed about the same diversity as newly diagnosed patients. It was reported that newly diagnosed patients had less baseline TCR diversity than healthy donors.

Note on this clone: As yet, its antigen is unknown.

Each and every patient relapsed after autologous stem cell transplantation, and patients got differing brentuximab vedotin exposure. The sequencing here drew on peripheral blood mononuclear cells (PBMCs), taken before the second cycle of nivolumab. V usage is TRBV7-6 and J usage is TRBJ2-2; D is ambiguous. This TCR derives from a human donor with classical Hodgkin lymphoma. Here the CDR3 DNA reads TGTGCCAGCAGCTCCATGACCCATGGCGGGGAGCTGTTTTTT. Its protein product is CASSSMTHGGELFF.